The 13 T cell receptor beta chains below come from one sample, sequenced in a study of long-term antiretroviral therapy in people with HIV. The authors ran the immunoSEQ assay, v3.0, at survey level. The data were produced by immunoSEQ multiplex PCR, yet TCRdb's version contains in-frame clones alone and is incomplete. This sample yields about 15,000 clones, of which about four fifths are seen a single time; around 19% belongs to the top ten. The material sequenced was unsorted PBMCs, taken just before starting antiretroviral therapy. These receptors were obtained from a man aged 35 to 55 with HIV.

This chain connects TRBV2 to TRBJ2-1, with D perhaps matching TRBD1 (6 bases). There are 12 residues in the CDR3. In germline, CDR1 is SNHLY, CDR2 FYNNEI. The V and J ends lost 8 bases and 9 bases respectively, with 14 bases between them. The CDR3 here is CASGTRGLEQFF. The DNA of the CDR3 is TGTGCCAGCGGGACCAGGGGTCTTGAGCAGTTCTTC.

This chain uses TRBV5-1 with TRBJ2-7; 8 bases line up with TRBD1. J was trimmed by 7 bases and V by 3 bases; bases with no gene match: 12. The CDR3 runs to 15 residues. Germline loops: CDR1 SGHRS, CDR2 YFSETQ. In DNA, the CDR3 is TGCGCCAGCAGCTCAGCCGGGACAGGAAGGTTGGAGCAGTACTTC. It encodes CASSSAGTGRLEQYF.

This clone was picked up one time. The rearrangement links TRBV5-1 to TRBJ1-2; D not resolved. Looked up from germline, CDR1 is SGHRS and CDR2 is YFSETQ. V lost 1 base and J 8 bases, leaving 15 bases between the germline ends. This CDR3 is 14 amino acids long. The DNA of the CDR3 is TGCGCCAGCAGCTTGCTCGGGGTATCGGGAGGCTACACCTTC. Amino acids: CASSLLGVSGGYTF.

The genes are TRBV5-5 and TRBJ1-1; D ambiguous. Germline loops: CDR1 SGHKS, CDR2 YYEKEE (reference sequence). The CDR3 length is 15 residues. Trimming took off 1 base at V and 1 base at J, with 11 bases between the two ends. CDR3 in DNA: TGTGCCAGCAGCTTGCCGAAAGGAGGGAACACTGAAGCTTTCTTT. Encoded protein: CASSLPKGGNTEAFF.

This clone was found a few times. This chain uses TRBV4-2 with TRBJ1-3; D is perhaps TRBD1 (5 bases). This CDR3 is built from 18 residues. Trimming stripped 0 bases from V and 4 bases from J, with 19 bases between. Germline CDR1 reads LGHNA; CDR2 reads YNFKEQ. CDR3 loop: CASSQDGRMGGIGNTIYF. CDR3 nucleotide sequence: TGTGCCAGCAGCCAAGACGGGCGGATGGGGGGTATCGGAAACACCATATATTTT.

The chain employs TRBV7-9 and TRBJ1-1, with 9 bases matching TRBD1. The CDR3 loop spans 15 amino acids. CDR1 is SEHNR and CDR2 is FQNEAQ in the germline V gene (reference sequence). Germline trimming cut 5 bases from V and 11 bases from J; bases unmatched to any gene: 15. CDR3 sequence (DNA): TGTGCCAGCAGCCCCGGACAGGGGTATCGGTTTCGGGCTTTCTTT. This gives the protein CASSPGQGYRFRAFF.

The chain recombines TRBV5-1 with TRBJ2-7; D may be TRBD1 (6 bases). Trimming removed 3 bases at V and 0 bases at J, with 10 bases between. CDR1 and CDR2 (germline): SGHRS, YFSETQ. This CDR3 has 14 residues. DNA for the CDR3: TGCGCCAGCAGCTCCACAGGGTACTCCTACGAGCAGTACTTC. Protein product: CASSSTGYSYEQYF.

The gene calls are TRBV10-3 and TRBJ2-7; 9 bases map to TRBD1. The ends lost 6 bases at V and 0 bases at J; junction bases unmatched: 6. The germline V gene has CDR1 ENHRY and CDR2 SYGVKD. The CDR3 is 15 residues long. The CDR3: CAISGGQGTSYEQYF. The CDR3 DNA reads TGTGCCATCAGCGGCGGACAGGGGACCTCCTACGAGCAGTACTTC.

This sequence joins TRBV27 and TRBJ2-5; D could derive from TRBD1 or TRBD2 (5 bases each). The germline gives CDR1 MNHEY, CDR2 SMNVEV (reference sequence). V lost 5 bases and J lost 3, with 13 bases in between. The CDR3 has 14 residues. The CDR3 loop reads CASSPRDPKETQYF. CDR3 in DNA: TGTGCCAGCAGTCCCCGGGACCCGAAAGAGACCCAGTACTTC.

Judged by abundance, this clone is medium-sized. This chain uses TRBV27 with TRBJ2-3; the match to TRBD2 covers 8 bases. V shed 9 bases and J 6 bases; nucleotides not matched to a gene: 17. The CDR3 runs 16 residues. Germline V gene data show CDR1 as MNHEY and CDR2 as SMNVEV (reference sequence). In nucleotides, the CDR3 is TGTGCCAGTAGTAGCGGGGACCCATGGGATGGCGATACGCAGTATTTT. The encoded protein is CASSSGDPWDGDTQYF.

The rearrangement uses TRBV5-1 and TRBJ2-3, with TRBD2 matching over 13 bases. CDR1 is SGHRS and CDR2 is YFSETQ in the germline V gene. V lost 0 bases and J lost 1; bases outside the gene matches: 5. This CDR3 comprises 18 residues. CDR3 loop: CASSLGLAGGRGTDTQYF. The CDR3 nucleotides read TGCGCCAGCAGCTTGGGACTAGCGGGGGGCCGGGGCACAGATACGCAGTATTTT.

Here the CDR3 reads CASSFYSGGGGPGELFF. CDR3 nucleotides: TGTGCCAGCAGTTTTTACTCCGGCGGGGGGGGCCCCGGGGAGCTGTTTTTT. The rearrangement links TRBV7-2 to TRBJ2-2; 9 bases fit TRBD2. The germline V gene has CDR1 SGHTA and CDR2 FQGNSA. This CDR3 has 17 residues. With 6 bases clipped from V and 6 bases from J, the junction kept 14 bases outside the gene matches.

This clone was picked up a small number of times. V gene TRBV2 combines with J gene TRBJ1-5; possible D gene TRBD1, 5 bases. The length of the CDR3 is 19 residues. V lost 0 bases and J 7 bases, leaving 25 bases between the germline ends. In germline, CDR1 is SNHLY, CDR2 FYNNEI. CDR3 nucleotide sequence: TGTGCCAGCAGTGAAGCGCTTCTGGTGGTTGGGTCCGGGGGGCAGCCCCAGCATTTT. It translates to CASSEALLVVGSGGQPQHF.